This TCR beta chain emerged from a study of blood T cell repertoires in COVID-19. Only in-frame clones appear in the TCRdb table, and some are missing; sequencing was by immunoSEQ multiplex PCR. The data show approximately 130,000 clones, with approximately 87% seen just once and under 4% held by the top ten. CDR3 size: 12 residues. With V trimmed by 6 bases and J by 11 bases, 3 bases remained unmatched. This clonotype originated in a man aged 60-69 years with acute or convalescent COVID-19. V gene TRBV12-3 or TRBV12-4 combines with J gene TRBJ2-1, with 11 bases matching TRBD1. Sequencing input: peripheral blood. The CDR3 region has the DNA TGTGCCAGCAGGGGACAGGGGGTAAAGCAGTTCTTC. Its protein product is CASRGQGVKQFF.